These T cell receptor beta chains were read from a single sample in a study of blood T cell repertoires in COVID-19. Using immunoSEQ multiplex PCR, the repertoire was profiled, and TCRdb retains in-frame clones only, with some absent. The sample records about 44,000 clones, about 86% being singletons. Sequencing used peripheral blood. These receptor sequences come from a human donor in a cohort sampled during active COVID-19. The conserved cysteine and the conserved F or W are not part of the CDR3 here.

j_call,v_call,cdr3_aa
TRBJ1-6,TRBV4-2,ASSPRDSTNSPLH
TRBJ1-2,TRBV12-3/TRBV12-4,ASSQTNYGYT
TRBJ1-2,TRBV12-5,ARGGTGPSGLYGYT
TRBJ2-1,TRBV27,ASNPDRAPSYNEQF
TRBJ2-1,TRBV9,ASSGAGGKINEQF
TRBJ1-2,TRBV5-8,ASSLFSGTRGPVGYGYT
TRBJ2-1,TRBV19,ASRDVGTGYNEQF
TRBJ1-2,TRBV5-4,ASSLVASNYGYT
TRBJ1-3,TRBV18,ASSSTGPGSGNTIY
TRBJ2-1,TRBV7-9,ASSLAGSHYNEQF
TRBJ1-1,TRBV19,ASSPQGSSNTEAF
TRBJ2-1,TRBV29-1,SVGSPNSYNEQF
TRBJ2-5,TRBV11-3,ASSLHGLQETQY
TRBJ1-6,TRBV13,ASSKPRDRGNSPLH
TRBJ2-3,TRBV12-3/TRBV12-4,ASSYTDTQY
TRBJ2-7,TRBV5-6,ASSPGQLLSYEQY
TRBJ2-1,TRBV7-3,ASSLTRSDNEQF